This passage covers 32 T cell receptor beta chains from one sample sequenced in a study of blood T cell repertoires in COVID-19. Sequencing was performed with immunoSEQ multiplex PCR; in TCRdb, only in-frame clones are kept and a portion is missing. The table lists roughly 230,000 clones, 70% to 90% of them singletons, with 0.7% in the top ten. The specimen sequenced was peripheral blood. These receptors all come from a human donor in a cohort sampled during active COVID-19.

The chain couples TRBV7-8 to TRBJ1-6; 7 bases match TRBD1. The length of the CDR3 is 16 residues. CDR1 is SGHVS and CDR2 is FQNEAQ in the germline V gene. V was pared by 4 bases and J by 4 bases, with 7 bases of the junction left unmatched. Written as DNA, the CDR3 is TGTGCCAGCAGCTCGGAACAGGGGACATATAATTCACCCCTCCACTTT. It specifies CASSSEQGTYNSPLHF.

The V call is TRBV30, the J call TRBJ2-7; possible D gene TRBD2, 5 bases. Germline lookup yields CDR1 GTSNPN and CDR2 SVGIG (reference sequence). Deletions cut 2 bases from V and 2 bases from J, with 10 bases between. This CDR3 contains 13 residues. CDR3 nucleotides: TGTGCCTGGAGTACGGAGGCTCCCTACGAGCAGTACTTC. Protein sequence: CAWSTEAPYEQYF.

The J gene is TRBJ2-7, the V gene TRBV30; 11 nucleotides match TRBD2. This CDR3 region has 17 residues. V was pared by 0 bases and J by 6 bases, with 13 bases of the junction left unmatched. CDR1 GTSNPN and CDR2 SVGIG come from the germline V gene (reference sequence). DNA of the CDR3: TGTGCCTGGAGTGTAAAACTAGCGGGAGTGGGAGTAAGCGAGCAGTACTTC. It specifies CAWSVKLAGVGVSEQYF.

The rearrangement links TRBV7-9 to TRBJ2-7, with 7 nucleotides matching TRBD1. V shed 8 bases and J 5 bases; nucleotides not matched to a gene: 6. This CDR3 has 12 amino acids. Germline V lookup: CDR1 SEHNR, CDR2 FQNEAQ (reference sequence). For the CDR3, the DNA is TGTGCCAGCGCTAGGGGGCTCAACGAGCAGTACTTC. It translates to CASARGLNEQYF.

The chain recombines TRBV6-1 with TRBJ1-5; a weak D match, TRBD1 (5 bases). Germline V gene data show CDR1 as MNHNS and CDR2 as SASEGT. Between the trimmed V and J ends, which lost 1 base and 5 bases, there was a span of 9 bases. This CDR3 is built from 14 residues. The CDR3 DNA sequence: TGTGCCAGCAGTGAAGGGGGCGCGGATCAGCCCCAGCATTTT. Translated, it gives CASSEGGADQPQHF.

The chain recombines TRBV11-2 with TRBJ1-5; D gene ambiguous. The V end was cut by 1 base, the J end by 3 bases, with 7 bases between. CDR3 length: 14 residues. The germline gives CDR1 SGHAT, CDR2 FQNNGV. CDR3 in DNA: TGTGCCAGCAGCTTAGCCCCCTTCAATCAGCCCCAGCATTTT. This sequence encodes CASSLAPFNQPQHF.

The chain has TRBV6-2 or TRBV6-3 and TRBJ1-3; no clear D. Trimming stripped 5 bases from V and 8 bases from J, with 10 bases between. The CDR3 is made up of 12 amino acids. Germline loops: CDR1 MNHEY, CDR2 SVGEGT. The CDR3 sequence is CASSASLDTIYF. CDR3 nucleotides: TGTGCCAGCAGTGCTAGTCTGGACACCATATATTTT.

This clone occurred once. The V call is TRBV2, the J call TRBJ1-3; the match to TRBD1 covers 7 bases. The germline gives CDR1 SNHLY, CDR2 FYNNEI. The J segment lost 3 bases and the V segment lost 7 bases, leaving 6 bases of the junction unmatched. This CDR3 spans 14 amino acids. The DNA for the CDR3 is TGTGCCAGCAACCGGGACAGTTTTGGAAACACCATATATTTT. The encoded protein is CASNRDSFGNTIYF.

The rearrangement links TRBV30 to TRBJ2-7, with D possibly being TRBD2 (7 bases). CDR3 length equals 16 residues. Trimming shortened V by 8 bases and J by 3 bases, and 26 bases separated the two germline ends. Germline lookup yields CDR1 GTSNPN and CDR2 SVGIG (reference sequence). In DNA form, the CDR3 reads TGTGCCGGCCGGGACTACCCGAGGGGGGGGCTCTACGAGCAGTACTTC. It encodes CAGRDYPRGGLYEQYF.

This rearrangement joins TRBV7-9 to TRBJ2-1; the D is unclear. This CDR3 region has 13 residues. V lost 1 base, J lost 7 bases, and 8 bases lay in between. The germline V gene has CDR1 SEHNR and CDR2 FQNEAQ (reference sequence). This chain's CDR3 is CASSLVLRNEQFF. CDR3 DNA sequence: TGTGCCAGCAGCTTAGTACTCCGAAATGAGCAGTTCTTC.

This chain connects TRBV30 to TRBJ2-1; D perhaps matches TRBD1 (5 bases). The CDR3 extends over 13 amino acids. Per the germline V gene, CDR1 is GTSNPN and CDR2 is SVGIG (reference sequence). Trimming removed 2 bases at V and 4 bases at J, with 9 bases between. The CDR3 bases are TGTGCCTGGAGTTGGGGCACGTACAATGAGCAGTTCTTC. Its protein is CAWSWGTYNEQFF.

This chain connects TRBV27 to TRBJ1-2, with a possible D match to TRBD1 (5 bases). The CDR3 has 17 amino acids. V lost 1 base, J lost 0 bases, and 15 bases lay in between. CDR1 and CDR2 from the germline V gene are MNHEY and SMNVEV (reference sequence). CDR3 sequence reads: CASSLWAGRRANYGYTF. CDR3 nucleotide sequence: TGTGCCAGCAGTTTATGGGCAGGGAGGAGGGCTAACTATGGCTACACCTTC.

The gene calls are TRBV4-3 and TRBJ1-1; the D is unclear. V was trimmed by 0 bases and J by 6 bases, leaving 11 bases between them. CDR3 length equals 14 residues. CDR1 and CDR2 (germline): LGHNA, YSLEER. The CDR3, as DNA: TGCGCCAGCAGCCAAGATATGCTTAGCGCTGAAGCTTTCTTT. It specifies CASSQDMLSAEAFF.

The chain uses TRBV27 and TRBJ2-7; D perhaps matches TRBD2 (6 bases). CDR3 length equals 14 residues. V was shortened by 4 bases and J by 3 bases, with 13 bases between the two germline ends. Germline V gene sequence: CDR1 MNHEY, CDR2 SMNVEV (reference sequence). Written as DNA, the CDR3 is TGTGCCAGCAGTTCGGCGGGGAGGCGCTACGAGCAGTACTTC. Protein: CASSSAGRRYEQYF.

With regard to this clone: The conserved phenylalanine or tryptophan is not found at the CDR3 terminus, so this likely reflects a read error. The limits of the CDR3 on the DNA are not certain, so only TCRdb's listed CDR3 is given. This chain connects TRBV3-1 (or the pseudogene TRBV3-2) to TRBJ1-1. The CDR3 is 11 residues long, counting both termini. Germline values: CDR1 LGHDT, CDR2 YNNKEL (reference sequence). CDR3 sequence reads: CASSQGEGRGL.

The chain couples TRBV4-1 to TRBJ2-3, with TRBD2 identical over 8 bases. V dropped 0 bases and J dropped 5; count of bases not matched to a gene: 10. Germline values: CDR1 MGHRA, CDR2 YSYEKL. This CDR3 is 17 amino acids long. CDR3 sequence: CASSQEFRRGDVDTQYF. Here the CDR3 DNA reads TGCGCCAGCAGCCAAGAATTTCGGCGGGGGGATGTAGATACGCAGTATTTT.

The V and J genes are TRBV4-3 and TRBJ1-1, with a possible D match to TRBD1 (6 bases). V shed 2 bases and J shed 4 bases, with 14 bases lying between them. CDR3 length: 15 amino acids. In germline, CDR1 is LGHNA, CDR2 YSLEER. CDR3 in amino acids: CASSQSPVGATEAFF. CDR3 DNA sequence: TGCGCCAGCAGCCAATCGCCGGTGGGGGCCACTGAAGCTTTCTTT.

The gene calls are TRBV4-3 and TRBJ2-6; maybe TRBD2 (7 bases). Germline V gene data show CDR1 as LGHNA and CDR2 as YSLEER. This CDR3 is 19 amino acids long. With 0 bases removed from V and 2 bases from J, the gap between germline ends came to 17 bases. As DNA, the CDR3 is TGCGCCAGCAGCCAAGATGTGGGGGGGCTCCTCGCTGGGGCCAACGTCCTGACTTTC. This sequence encodes CASSQDVGGLLAGANVLTF.

The chain uses TRBV3-1 (or the pseudogene TRBV3-2) and TRBJ2-5; 8 nucleotides agree with TRBD2. CDR1 is LGHDT, CDR2 YNNKEL, per germline (reference sequence). The trim removed 4 bases at V and 13 bases at J, leaving 8 bases unmatched. The CDR3 is 12 residues long. CDR3 loop: CASSLTSGGGYF. For the CDR3, the DNA is TGTGCCAGCAGCCTTACTAGCGGTGGCGGGTACTTC.

CDR3 coding DNA: TGTGCCACCTCCCCCACGGGGAGGGCCGGGGAGCTGTTTTTT. This sequence encodes CATSPTGRAGELFF. The chain carries TRBV24-1 and TRBJ2-2; 7 nucleotides line up with TRBD2. The CDR3 runs to 14 residues. Germline CDR1 and CDR2: KGHDR and SFDVKD. The V gene end was trimmed by 9 bases and the J gene end by 6 bases; junction bases not matched to a gene: 9.

The chain employs TRBV11-2 and TRBJ2-7, with 7 positions matching TRBD1. The CDR3 has 13 amino acids. CDR1 and CDR2 (germline): SGHAT, FQNNGV. The V and J ends lost 5 bases and 5 bases, in that order; junction bases with no gene match: 6. This chain's CDR3 is CASSLRQGHEQYF. CDR3 DNA sequence: TGTGCCAGCAGCCTCCGACAGGGTCACGAGCAGTACTTC.

The chain uses TRBV3-1 (or the pseudogene TRBV3-2) and TRBJ2-1; tentative D call: TRBD2 (6 bases). Trimming shortened V by 0 bases and J by 8 bases, and 14 bases separated the two germline ends. The CDR3 covers 15 residues. Looked up from germline, CDR1 is LGHDT and CDR2 is YNNKEL (reference sequence). This CDR3 is CASSQDRTGAYEQFF. Written as DNA, the CDR3 is TGTGCCAGCAGCCAAGATAGAACGGGAGCTTATGAGCAGTTCTTC.

The chain employs TRBV27 and TRBJ2-3; perhaps TRBD2 as D (6 bases). Germline values: CDR1 MNHEY, CDR2 SMNVEV (reference sequence). The CDR3 spans 17 residues. V was trimmed by 8 bases and J by 1 base, leaving 22 bases between them. The CDR3 protein is CASWRTPDGTRTDTQYF. The CDR3 nucleotides read TGTGCCAGCTGGCGCACACCGGACGGGACTCGCACAGATACGCAGTATTTT.

This clone was observed once. This chain uses TRBV30 with TRBJ2-5; tentatively, D is TRBD2 (6 bases). Trimming pared 0 bases from V and 2 bases from J, leaving 16 bases between. CDR3 length: 16 amino acids. Per the germline V gene, CDR1 is GTSNPN and CDR2 is SVGIG (reference sequence). Here the CDR3 DNA reads TGTGCCTGGAGTGTTGAGTTAGCGGCCCCGCAAGAGACCCAGTACTTC. Encoded protein: CAWSVELAAPQETQYF.

This clone turned up a few times. V is TRBV4-3 and J is TRBJ2-3; maybe TRBD2 (6 bases). In germline, CDR1 is LGHNA, CDR2 YSLEER. The CDR3 spans 17 residues. Trimming took 5 bases from V and 3 from J, leaving 21 bases between them. CDR3 sequence (DNA): TGCGCCAGCAGCTCCACCCCCTCCGGGGGTGGAACAGATACGCAGTATTTT. This gives the protein CASSSTPSGGGTDTQYF.

The chain employs TRBV5-1 and TRBJ1-1, with 7 bases aligning to TRBD1. Germline-derived CDR1 and CDR2 are SGHRS and YFSETQ. Unmatched junction bases numbered 12, after V lost 5 bases and J lost 2 bases. This CDR3 has 16 residues. DNA of the CDR3: TGCGCCAGCAGTTACAGGGGCCGCTTAGGTAACACTGAAGCTTTCTTT. Translated, it gives CASSYRGRLGNTEAFF.

V and J are TRBV6-4 and TRBJ1-5, with D maybe TRBD1 (6 bases). Germline CDR1 and CDR2: MRHNA and SNTAGT. The CDR3 sequence is 12 residues long. V was cut by 9 bases and J by 7 bases, with 13 bases left in between. CDR3 loop: CASPTGRQPQHF. Written as DNA, the CDR3 is TGTGCCAGTCCTACAGGGCGCCAGCCCCAGCATTTT.

The chain couples TRBV5-1 to TRBJ2-5; D possibly corresponds to TRBD1 (6 bases). The CDR3 is 16 residues long. The V end was cut by 2 bases, the J end by 1 base, with 15 bases between. Germline V gene lookup returns CDR1 SGHRS and CDR2 YFSETQ. The CDR3 loop reads CASSFTGQARQETQYF. Here the CDR3 DNA reads TGCGCCAGCAGCTTTACAGGGCAAGCCCGCCAAGAGACCCAGTACTTC.

The chain couples TRBV5-1 to TRBJ2-7; 11 bases fit TRBD2. Per the germline V gene, CDR1 is SGHRS and CDR2 is YFSETQ. The V gene end was trimmed by 4 bases and the J gene end by 3 bases; junction bases not matched to a gene: 9. The CDR3 has 16 residues. CDR3 sequence: CASSSASGGTNYEQYF. Written as DNA, the CDR3 is TGCGCCAGCAGCAGCGCTAGCGGGGGGACCAACTACGAGCAGTACTTC.

The chain combines TRBV23-1 with TRBJ1-5, with a tentative D call TRBD1 (6 bases). TRBV23-1 is known as an ORF, though its function is uncertain. V was trimmed by 6 bases and J by 4 bases, leaving 13 bases between them. This CDR3 region has 14 residues. DNA of the CDR3: TGCGCCAGCAGGCCTACAGGGAGAAATCAGCCCCAGCATTTT. Its protein product is CASRPTGRNQPQHF.

The gene calls are TRBV6-5 and TRBJ1-2; 8 nucleotides match TRBD1. CDR1 is MNHEY, CDR2 SVGAGI, per germline. CDR3 length equals 15 residues. V shed 5 bases and J 6 bases; nucleotides not matched to a gene: 11. CDR3: CASSQPGTGENGYTF. The CDR3 DNA reads as TGTGCCAGCAGTCAACCCGGGACAGGAGAAAATGGCTACACCTTC.

This clone came up many times. The V and J genes are TRBV19 and TRBJ2-7; 7 bases are a match to TRBD1. V was pared by 3 bases and J by 4 bases, with 3 bases of the junction left unmatched. The germline CDR1 and CDR2 sequences are LNHDA and SQIVND (reference sequence). This CDR3 comprises 13 residues. The CDR3, as DNA: TGTGCCAGTAGTATGGACAGGTTTTACGAGCAGTACTTC. Translating gives CASSMDRFYEQYF.